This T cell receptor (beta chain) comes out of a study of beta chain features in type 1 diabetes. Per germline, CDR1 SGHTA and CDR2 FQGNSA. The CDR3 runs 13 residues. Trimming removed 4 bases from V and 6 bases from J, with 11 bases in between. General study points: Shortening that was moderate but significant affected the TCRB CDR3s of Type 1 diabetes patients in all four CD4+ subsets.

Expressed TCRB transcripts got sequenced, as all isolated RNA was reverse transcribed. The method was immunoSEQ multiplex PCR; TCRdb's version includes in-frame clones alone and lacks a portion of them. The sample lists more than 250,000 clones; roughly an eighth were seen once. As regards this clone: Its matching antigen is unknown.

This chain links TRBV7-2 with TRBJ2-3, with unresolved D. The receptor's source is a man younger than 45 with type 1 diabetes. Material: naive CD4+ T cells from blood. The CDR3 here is CASSSVFKDTQYF. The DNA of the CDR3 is TGTGCCAGCAGCTCGGTATTCAAGGATACGCAGTATTTT.